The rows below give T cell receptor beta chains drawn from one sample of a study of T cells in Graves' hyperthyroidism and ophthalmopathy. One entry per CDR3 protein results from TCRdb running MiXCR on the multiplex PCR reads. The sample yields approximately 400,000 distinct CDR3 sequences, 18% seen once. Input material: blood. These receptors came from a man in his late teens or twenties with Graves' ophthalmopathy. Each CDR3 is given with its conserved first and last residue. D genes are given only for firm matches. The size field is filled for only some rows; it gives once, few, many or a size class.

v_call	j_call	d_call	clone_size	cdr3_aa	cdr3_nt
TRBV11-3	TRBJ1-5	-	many	CASSLYSDQPQHF	TGTGCCAGCAGCTTATACTCCGATCAGCCCCAGCATTTT
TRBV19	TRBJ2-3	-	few	CASSTVFTDTQYF	TGTGCCAGTAGTACGGTGTTCACAGATACGCAGTATTTT
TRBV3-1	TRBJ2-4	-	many	CASSPTRVAKNIQYF	TGTGCCAGCAGCCCGACGCGGGTAGCCAAAAACATTCAGTACTTC
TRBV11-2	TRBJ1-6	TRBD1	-	CASSHYRGSGNSPLHF	TGCGCCAGCAGCCATTACAGGGGATCGGGAAATTCACCCCTCCACTTT
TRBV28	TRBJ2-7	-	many	CASSSGTETYEQYF	TGTGCCAGCAGTTCCGGGACCGAGACCTACGAGCAGTACTTC
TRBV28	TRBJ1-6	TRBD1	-	CASSLRQGGSPLHF	TGTGCCAGCAGTTTACGACAGGGTGGTTCACCCCTCCACTTT
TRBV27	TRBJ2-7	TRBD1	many	CASSEQTGTSYEQYF	TGTGCCAGCAGTGAGCAGACAGGGACATCCTACGAGCAGTACTTC
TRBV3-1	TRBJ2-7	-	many	CASSPSLAYEQYF	TGTGCCAGCAGCCCCAGTCTTGCCTACGAGCAGTACTTC
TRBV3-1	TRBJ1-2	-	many	CASSQESETANYGYTF	TGTGCCAGCAGCCAAGAGAGTGAGACCGCTAACTATGGCTACACCTTC
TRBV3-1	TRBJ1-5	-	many	CASSQFGGSQPQHF	TGTGCCAGCAGCCAATTTGGAGGCAGTCAGCCCCAGCATTTT
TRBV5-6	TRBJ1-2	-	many	CASSLVPPDVWQNNYGYTF	TGTGCCAGCAGCCTCGTACCCCCCGATGTCTGGCAGAACAACTATGGCTACACCTTC
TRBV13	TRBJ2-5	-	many	CASSPPPGVQETQYF	TGTGCCAGCAGCCCACCCCCAGGGGTTCAAGAGACCCAGTACTTC
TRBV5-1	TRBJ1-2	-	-	CASSLDRRDYGYTF	TGCGCCAGCAGCTTGGACAGGAGAGACTATGGCTACACCTTC
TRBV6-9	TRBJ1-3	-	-	CASSYDSSSGNTIYF	TGTGCCAGCAGTTACGACAGTAGCTCTGGAAACACCATATATTTT
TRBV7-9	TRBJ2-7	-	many	CASSLDPSRWNEQYF	TGTGCCAGCAGCTTAGACCCCTCAAGGTGGAACGAGCAGTACTTC
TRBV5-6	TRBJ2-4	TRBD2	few	CASSFGTSMHIQYF	TGTGCCAGCAGCTTTGGGACTAGTATGCACATTCAGTACTTC
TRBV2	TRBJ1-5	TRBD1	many	CASNLQGGSNQPQHF	TGTGCCAGCAACCTACAGGGGGGGAGCAATCAGCCCCAGCATTTT
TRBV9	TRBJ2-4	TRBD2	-	CASSARGRSGGASAKNIQYF	TGTGCCAGCAGCGCCCGGGGGAGAAGCGGGGGGGCAAGCGCAAAAAACATTCAGTACTTC
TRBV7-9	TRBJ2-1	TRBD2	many	CASSQRGDGNEQFF	TGTGCCAGCAGTCAGCGGGGAGACGGCAATGAGCAGTTCTTC
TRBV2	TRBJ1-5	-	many	CASSELFQPYSNQPQHF	TGTGCCAGCAGTGAACTTTTCCAGCCCTATAGCAATCAGCCCCAGCATTTT
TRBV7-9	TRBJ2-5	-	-	CASSLLLADKETQYF	TGTGCCAGCAGCTTATTACTCGCGGACAAAGAGACCCAGTACTTC
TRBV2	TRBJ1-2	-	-	CASSGPRQEYGYTF	TGTGCCAGCAGTGGCCCGAGACAGGAATATGGCTACACCTTC
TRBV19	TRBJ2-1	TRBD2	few	CASSMAGGEYNEQFF	TGTGCCAGTAGTATGGCGGGGGGGGAGTATAATGAGCAGTTCTTC
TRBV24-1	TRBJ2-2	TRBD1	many	CATSDPGQGNTGELFF	TGTGCCACCAGTGACCCGGGACAGGGGAACACCGGGGAGCTGTTTTTT
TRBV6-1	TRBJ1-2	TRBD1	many	CASRRQGGYTF	TGTGCCAGCAGGCGACAGGGCGGCTACACCTTC
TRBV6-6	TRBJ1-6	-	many	CASSYSRTVPGPLHF	TGTGCCAGCAGTTACTCGAGGACAGTGCCGGGACCCCTCCACTTT
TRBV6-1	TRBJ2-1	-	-	CASSSGLAWGYNEQFF	TGTGCCAGCAGTTCAGGACTCGCGTGGGGGTACAATGAGCAGTTCTTC
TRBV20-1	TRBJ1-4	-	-	CSAKLNEKLFF	TGCAGCGCCAAACTTAATGAAAAACTGTTTTTT
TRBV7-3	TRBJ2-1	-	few	CASSLNGEGGGGPYNEQFF	TGTGCCAGCAGCTTAAATGGAGAGGGGGGGGGGGGGCCCTACAATGAGCAGTTCTTC
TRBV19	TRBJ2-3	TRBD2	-	CASSTRTSGSTDTQYF	TGTGCCAGTAGTACCCGGACTAGCGGGAGCACAGATACGCAGTATTTT
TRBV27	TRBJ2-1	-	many	CASSLYPSYGGKYNEQFF	TGTGCCAGCAGTCTCTACCCCTCGTACGGGGGAAAATACAATGAGCAGTTCTTC
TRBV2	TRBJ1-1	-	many	CATPGPGRIAFF	TGTGCCACCCCTGGTCCTGGGAGGATAGCTTTCTTT
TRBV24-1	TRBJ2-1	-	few	CATSDGVSYNEQFF	TGTGCCACCAGTGATGGGGTCAGCTACAATGAGCAGTTCTTC
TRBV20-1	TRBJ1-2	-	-	CSARQSNYGYTF	TGCAGTGCTAGACAGTCTAACTATGGCTACACCTTC
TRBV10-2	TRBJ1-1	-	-	CASSESTWGSQGVLNTEAFF	TGCGCCAGCAGTGAGTCGACCTGGGGTTCGCAGGGAGTTTTGAACACTGAAGCTTTCTTT
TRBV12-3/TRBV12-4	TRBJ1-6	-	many	CASGSDTNNSPLHF	TGTGCCAGCGGGTCGGACACGAATAATTCACCCCTCCACTTT
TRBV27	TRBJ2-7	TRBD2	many	CASSLGGGRGPYEQYF	TGTGCCAGCAGTTTAGGGGGGGGAAGGGGTCCCTACGAGCAGTACTTC
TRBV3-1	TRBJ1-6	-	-	CASSQDVQSPLNF	TGTGCCAGCAGCCAAGATGTACAATCACCCCTCAACTTT
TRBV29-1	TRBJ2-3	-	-	CSVASSLDPTDTQYF	TGCAGCGTTGCCTCTAGCTTAGACCCCACAGATACGCAGTATTTT
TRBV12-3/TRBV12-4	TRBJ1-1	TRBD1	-	CASSVRDREMNEAFF	TGTGCCAGCAGTGTCCGGGACAGAGAAATGAATGAAGCTTTCTTT
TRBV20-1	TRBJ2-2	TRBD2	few	CSARDPLAGYNTGELFF	TGCAGTGCTAGAGATCCTCTAGCGGGGTATAACACCGGGGAGCTGTTTTTT
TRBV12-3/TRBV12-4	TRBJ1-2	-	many	CASTGGGNYGYTF	TGTGCCAGCACCGGAGGGGGTAACTATGGCTACACCTTC
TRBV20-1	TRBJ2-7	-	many	CSARGAGPPHYEQYF	TGCAGTGCTAGAGGGGCCGGGCCGCCCCACTACGAGCAGTACTTC
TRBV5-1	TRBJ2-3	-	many	CASRFEGRTDTQYF	TGCGCCAGCAGATTTGAGGGTCGCACGGATACGCAGTATTTT
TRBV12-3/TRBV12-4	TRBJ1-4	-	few	CASSFTSGAEKLFF	TGTGCCAGCAGTTTTACTTCAGGGGCTGAAAAACTGTTTTTT
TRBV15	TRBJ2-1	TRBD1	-	CATSDGQGREQFF	TGTGCCACCAGTGACGGACAGGGTAGGGAGCAGTTCTTC
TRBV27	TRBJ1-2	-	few	CASGKGDVYGYTF	TGTGCCAGCGGAAAGGGGGACGTTTATGGCTACACCTTC
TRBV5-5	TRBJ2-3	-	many	CASSSQLVGGDTQYF	TGTGCCAGCAGCTCTCAACTAGTGGGTGGAGATACGCAGTATTTT
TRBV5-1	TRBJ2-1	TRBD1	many	CASSFGTGTINEQFF	TGCGCCAGCAGCTTCGGGACAGGGACCATCAATGAGCAGTTCTTC
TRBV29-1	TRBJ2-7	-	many	CSFEGSLRDEQYF	TGCAGCTTTGAGGGAAGCTTACGGGACGAGCAGTACTTC
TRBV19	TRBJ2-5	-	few	CASSENGGQTQYF	TGTGCCAGTAGTGAGAATGGAGGTCAGACCCAGTACTTC
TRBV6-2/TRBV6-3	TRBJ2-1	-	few	CASSYPQANNEQFF	TGTGCCAGCAGTTACCCTCAGGCGAACAATGAGCAGTTCTTC
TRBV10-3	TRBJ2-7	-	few	CAIKIQQGYEQYF	TGTGCCATCAAGATCCAACAGGGCTACGAGCAGTACTTC
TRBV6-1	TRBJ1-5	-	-	CASSAPGPTNQPQHF	TGTGCCAGCAGTGCACCGGGTCCAACCAATCAGCCCCAGCATTTT
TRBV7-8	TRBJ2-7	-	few	CASSLGPGLYEQYF	TGTGCCAGCAGCTTAGGCCCAGGGTTGTACGAGCAGTACTTC
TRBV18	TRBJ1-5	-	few	CASSPWGPASNQPQHF	TGTGCCAGCTCACCGTGGGGTCCCGCTAGCAATCAGCCCCAGCATTTT
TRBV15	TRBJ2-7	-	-	CATSKHRPYEQYF	TGTGCCACCAGCAAGCACCGGCCCTACGAGCAGTACTTC
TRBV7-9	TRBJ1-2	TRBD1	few	CASGTGDYGYTF	TGTGCCAGCGGGACAGGGGACTATGGCTACACCTTC
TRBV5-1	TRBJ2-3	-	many	CASRPAAGGGPTDTQYF	TGCGCCAGCCGACCGGCCGCAGGAGGTGGGCCCACAGATACGCAGTATTTT
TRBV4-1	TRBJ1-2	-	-	CASSQAEGNQGYGYTF	TGCGCCAGCAGCCAAGCCGAGGGAAACCAGGGATATGGCTACACCTTC